This T cell receptor beta chain came from a study of T cell repertoires in cytomegalovirus infection. This clonotype was recorded a few times. Its antigen is as yet unknown. MiXCR, run by TCRdb on the reads, gives a single entry per CDR3 protein. The sample includes roughly 87,000 distinct CDR3 sequences, about 31% of them seen just once. This TCR was sampled from a human donor in good health (CMV status not recorded). Some clones in this sample may be carry-over from other donors' samples. Sequenced material: CD8+ T cells from cultured PBMCs, taken from culture after CMV antigen stimulation.

CDR3: CASNAGGSTDTQYF. The CDR3 DNA follows: TGTGCCAGCAATGCGGGGGGAAGCACAGATACGCAGTATTTT. This chain connects TRBV6-2 or TRBV6-3 to TRBJ2-3, with TRBD2 matching 8 bases. The CDR3 is 14 amino acids. Per the germline V gene, CDR1 is MNHEY and CDR2 is SVGEGT. The trim removed 7 bases at V and 0 bases at J, leaving 3 bases unmatched.